This entry lists 19 T cell receptor beta chains sequenced from one sample in a study of T cell responses to AZD1222 COVID-19 vaccine. TCRdb's table, derived via immunoSEQ multiplex PCR, lists solely in-frame clones and lacks some. The sample includes fewer than 150,000 clones, over 75% of them seen just once. Specimen: peripheral blood, collected on day 0 of AZD1222 vaccination. The receptors stem from an adult in good health.

DNA of the CDR3: TGTGCCAGCAGTTTAGGCGGGAGCACCTACAATGAGCAGTTCTTC. Protein: CASSLGGSTYNEQFF. The chain combines TRBV28 with TRBJ2-1; 7 bases match TRBD2. This CDR3 contains 15 residues. Germline V gives CDR1 MDHEN, CDR2 SYDVKM. V lost 2 bases to trimming and J lost 2 bases; unmatched junction nucleotides: 3.

This rearrangement joins TRBV3-1 (or the pseudogene TRBV3-2) to TRBJ1-2; D is uncertain. V gave up 0 bases and J gave up 2 bases, with 7 bases separating them. The CDR3 extends over 14 amino acids. Germline CDR1 reads LGHDT; CDR2 reads YNNKEL (reference sequence). CDR3 nucleotides: TGTGCCAGCAGCCAAGATTTAGGGAACTATGGCTACACCTTC. Translating gives CASSQDLGNYGYTF.

The chain joins TRBV14 to TRBJ1-5, with 8 positions matching TRBD1. J gave up 7 bases and V 4 bases, and 6 bases lay outside the gene matches. The CDR3 has 14 residues. Germline V gene lookup returns CDR1 SGHDN and CDR2 FVKESK. CDR3 region: CASSPGQGWQPQHF. CDR3 bases: TGTGCCAGCAGCCCTGGACAGGGTTGGCAGCCCCAGCATTTT.

The rearrangement uses TRBV7-9 and TRBJ1-3, with TRBD1 matching 7 bases. Per the germline V gene, CDR1 is SEHNR and CDR2 is FQNEAQ (reference sequence). CDR3 size: 15 residues. The ends lost 5 bases at V and 4 bases at J; junction bases unmatched: 8. The CDR3 here is CASSLQGSAGNTIYF. CDR3 DNA sequence: TGTGCCAGCAGCCTACAGGGGTCCGCGGGAAACACCATATATTTT. The full variable domain, completed using reference TRBV7-9 and TRBJ1-3, is DTGVSQNPRHKITKRGQNVTFRCDPISEHNRLYWYRQTLGQGPEFLTYFQNEAQLEKSRLLSDRFSAERPKGSFSTLEIQRTEQGDSAMYLCASSLQGSAGNTIYFGEGSWLTVV.

The chain recombines TRBV20-1 with TRBJ2-7; perhaps TRBD1 as D (5 bases). The CDR3 runs 14 residues. The germline gives CDR1 DFQATT, CDR2 SNEGSKA (reference sequence). The ends were cut back, 3 bases at V and 4 bases at J, with 16 bases in the middle. CDR3 DNA: TGCAGTGCTAGTAACAGCTCGAGGACATACGAGCAGTACTTC. Its protein is CSASNSSRTYEQYF.

The V and J genes are TRBV20-1 and TRBJ1-2; possibly TRBD1 for D (6 bases). Germline CDR1 reads DFQATT; CDR2 reads SNEGSKA (reference sequence). This CDR3 contains 11 residues. CDR3: CRKGGFDGYTF. In DNA form, the CDR3 reads TGCAGGAAAGGGGGTTTTGATGGCTACACCTTC.

The chain uses TRBV24-1 and TRBJ2-5, with D tentatively TRBD1 or TRBD2 (6 bases each). CDR3 length equals 16 residues. Germline CDR1 reads KGHDR; CDR2 reads SFDVKD. V was trimmed by 0 bases and J by 5 bases, leaving 15 bases between them. In DNA, the CDR3 is TGTGCCACCAGTGATTTGCAATACGGGGGCTCGGAGACCCAGTACTTC. It is translated as CATSDLQYGGSETQYF.

The rearrangement joins TRBV19 to TRBJ1-1; no clear D. V lost 5 bases to trimming and J lost 6 bases, with 7 bases between them. Looked up from germline, CDR1 is LNHDA and CDR2 is SQIVND (reference sequence). There are 11 residues in the CDR3. The DNA for the CDR3 is TGTGCCAGTAGTGCCCGAGCTGAAGCTTTCTTT. Encoded protein: CASSARAEAFF.

The CDR3 DNA sequence: TGTGCCAGCAGTTTAGCAAGACAATCACACACCCACTTT. Amino acid sequence: CASSLARQSHTHF. The chain uses TRBV28 and TRBJ1-6; D ambiguous. Trimming pared 2 bases from V and 18 bases from J, leaving 17 bases between. This CDR3 has 13 residues. CDR1 is MDHEN and CDR2 is SYDVKM in the germline V gene.

The chain is built from TRBV19 and TRBJ1-2; D gene uncertain. The CDR3 has 14 residues. Trimming cost V 5 bases and J 0 bases, with 10 bases left between them. Germline V gene lookup returns CDR1 LNHDA and CDR2 SQIVND (reference sequence). CDR3 loop: CASSFRPTNYGYTF. CDR3 DNA: TGTGCCAGTAGTTTTAGGCCTACTAACTATGGCTACACCTTC.

This chain uses TRBV30 with TRBJ1-2; the D is unclear. CDR1 is GTSNPN and CDR2 is SVGIG in the germline V gene (reference sequence). The CDR3 is made up of 11 amino acids. Trimming left V 2 bases short and J 4 bases short, with 5 bases between. CDR3 amino acids: CAWSNGYGYTF. Here the CDR3 DNA reads TGTGCCTGGAGTAACGGCTATGGCTACACCTTC.

The rearrangement uses TRBV6-6 and TRBJ2-7; perhaps TRBD2 as D (6 bases). Germline V gives CDR1 MNHNY, CDR2 SVGAGI (reference sequence). Trimming stripped 2 bases from V and 4 bases from J, with 15 bases between. CDR3 length: 15 amino acids. Here the CDR3 reads CASSYPEGGAYEQYF. The CDR3 DNA reads TGTGCCAGCAGTTACCCCGAAGGAGGGGCATACGAGCAGTACTTC.

This clone showed up just once. The V and J genes are TRBV29-1 and TRBJ1-1; 7 bases match TRBD1. CDR3 length: 14 residues. With 4 bases clipped from V and 3 bases from J, the junction kept 8 bases outside the gene matches. The V gene's germline CDR1 is SQVTM and CDR2 ANQGSEA. In DNA, the CDR3 is TGCAGCGTTGGGAGGGGGCGCCCGGACACTGAAGCTTTCTTT. This sequence encodes CSVGRGRPDTEAFF.

This sequence joins TRBV19 and TRBJ1-1, with 11 bases lining up with TRBD1. Germline loops: CDR1 LNHDA, CDR2 SQIVND (reference sequence). This CDR3 is built from 18 residues. Trimming removed 5 bases from V and 0 bases from J; junction bases left unmatched: 11. The CDR3 here is CASSPRTGGLGLNTEAFF. CDR3 sequence (DNA): TGTGCCAGTAGTCCACGGACAGGGGGCCTAGGGTTGAACACTGAAGCTTTCTTT.

V is TRBV6-5 and J is TRBJ1-6; perhaps TRBD1 as D (6 bases). Germline V gives CDR1 MNHEY, CDR2 SVGAGI. There are 14 residues in the CDR3. With 1 base removed from V and 7 bases from J, the gap between germline ends came to 8 bases. CDR3 in DNA: TGTGCCAGCAGTTACTTCCAGGGGAATTCACCCCTCCACTTT. It codes for CASSYFQGNSPLHF.

The chain carries TRBV7-2 and TRBJ2-3; either TRBD1 or TRBD2 may fit D (5 bases each). Trimming pared 5 bases from V and 5 bases from J, leaving 17 bases between. The CDR3 length is 15 residues. Germline V gene sequence: CDR1 SGHTA, CDR2 FQGNSA. DNA of the CDR3: TGTGCCAGCAGCCGCCGGGACCGAGAGGGAGATACGCAGTATTTT. Translating it yields CASSRRDREGDTQYF. Variable domain in full (rest from reference TRBV7-2 and TRBJ2-3): GAGVSQSPSNKVTEKGKDVELRCDPISGHTALYWYRQSLGQGLEFLIYFQGNSAPDKSGLPSDRFSAERTGGSVSTLTIQRTQQEDSAVYLCASSRRDREGDTQYFGPGTRLTVL.

This CDR3 is CASSLIGGLQETQYF. The CDR3 DNA sequence: TGTGCCAGCAGCCTTATAGGGGGCTTGCAAGAGACCCAGTACTTC. The chain joins TRBV5-4 to TRBJ2-5; 7 bases line up with TRBD1. This CDR3 has 15 amino acids. CDR1 SGHNT and CDR2 YYREEE come from the germline V gene (reference sequence). V shed 4 bases and J 2 bases; nucleotides not matched to a gene: 8.

The CDR3 DNA sequence: TGTGCCAGCAGCGTAGGAGGGGCTAACATTGACCCAGGTCGGGACTACGAGCAGTACTTC. It is translated as CASSVGGANIDPGRDYEQYF. This rearrangement joins TRBV9 to TRBJ2-7; D may match TRBD1 or TRBD2 (5 bases each). Trimming shortened V by 0 bases and J by 3 bases, and 28 bases separated the two germline ends. Germline V gene sequence: CDR1 SGDLS, CDR2 YYNGEE. This CDR3 is built from 20 residues.

The rearrangement links TRBV3-1 (or the pseudogene TRBV3-2) to TRBJ2-5, with 9 bases lining up with TRBD2. There are 14 residues in the CDR3. J gave up 2 bases and V 8 bases, and 6 bases lay outside the gene matches. Germline values: CDR1 LGHDT, CDR2 YNNKEL (reference sequence). The CDR3 sequence: CASGLTSGQETQYF. In nucleotides, the CDR3 is TGTGCCAGCGGCTTGACTAGCGGACAAGAGACCCAGTACTTC.